The entry below gives a single TCR beta chain sequence along with its context. The sample belongs to a study of T cells in Graves' hyperthyroidism and ophthalmopathy. There were TCR beta CDR3 regions amplified from RNA transcripts. HTBI primers drove first-round RT-PCR of the TCR CDR3. TCRdb processed the multiplex PCR reads anew with MiXCR; each CDR3 protein has one entry. The sample gives hundreds of thousands of distinct CDR3 sequences, 17% of which show up once; 17% is in the top ten. PBMCs were sourced from roughly 9.1 ml fresh peripheral blood. Per germline, CDR1 SGHKS and CDR2 YYEKEE (reference sequence). There are 16 residues in the CDR3. The J segment lost 6 bases and the V segment lost 4 bases, leaving 13 bases of the junction unmatched.

This sequence joins TRBV5-5 and TRBJ1-2; TRBD1 matches at 9 bases. Sequencing was done on a sample of blood. The receptor was isolated from a woman aged 18 to 35 with Graves' ophthalmopathy. The CDR3 nucleotides are TGTGCCAGCAGCAGAATACAGGGGGCTGGTGCGGATGGCTACACCTTC. Its protein product is CASSRIQGAGADGYTF.